This record covers a single T cell receptor beta chain. This CDR3 has 14 residues. The germline V gene encodes CDR1 PRHDT and CDR2 FYEKMQ (reference sequence). V was shortened by 1 base and J by 6 bases, with 10 bases between the two germline ends. Measured with immunoSEQ multiplex PCR; TCRdb has only the in-frame clones, and not every one. The table has approximately 68,000 clones, 90% to 95% seen once. The data were obtained in a study of T cell changes during pregnancy in multiple sclerosis. The TCR sequence derives from a female donor in good health, enrolled as a control in a pregnancy study. This chain connects TRBV13 to TRBJ2-1; the D is unclear. Material: peripheral blood, obtained in the third trimester of pregnancy. The CDR3 loop is CASSLDFFVNEQFF. CDR3 in DNA: TGTGCCAGCAGCTTAGACTTTTTTGTCAATGAGCAGTTCTTC.